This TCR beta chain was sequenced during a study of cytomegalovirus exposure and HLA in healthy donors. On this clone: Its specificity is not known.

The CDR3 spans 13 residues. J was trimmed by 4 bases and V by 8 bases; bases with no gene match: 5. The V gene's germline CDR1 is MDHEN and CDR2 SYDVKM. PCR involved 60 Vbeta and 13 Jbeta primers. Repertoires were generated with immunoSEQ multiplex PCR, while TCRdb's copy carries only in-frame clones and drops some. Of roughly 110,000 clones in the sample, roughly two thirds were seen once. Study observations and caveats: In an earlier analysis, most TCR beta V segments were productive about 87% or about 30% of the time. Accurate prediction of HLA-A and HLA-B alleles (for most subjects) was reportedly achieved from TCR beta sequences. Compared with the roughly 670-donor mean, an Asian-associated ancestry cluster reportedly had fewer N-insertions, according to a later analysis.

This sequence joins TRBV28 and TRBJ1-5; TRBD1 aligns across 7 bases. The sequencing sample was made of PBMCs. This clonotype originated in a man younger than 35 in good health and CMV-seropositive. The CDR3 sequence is CASALTGNQPQHF. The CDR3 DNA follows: TGTGCCAGCGCGTTGACAGGGAATCAGCCCCAGCATTTT.